The 14 T cell receptor beta chains below all came from one sample that was sequenced in a study of T cells after somatic rescue of genetic block. TCRdb's table, derived via immunoSEQ multiplex PCR, lists solely in-frame clones and lacks some. The profile shows over 95,000 clones, just over 90% of them singletons. Sequenced input: peripheral blood mononuclear cells (PBMCs). The source is a woman aged 18 to 35.

This clone was detected a few times. Other DNA sequences within the sample encode an identical CDR3. The CDR3 is CASKVNTEAFF. The CDR3 DNA reads as TGTGCCAGCAAAGTGAACACTGAAGCTTTCTTT. The rearrangement uses TRBV28 and TRBJ1-1; D not resolved. CDR1 MDHEN and CDR2 SYDVKM come from the germline V gene. CDR3 length: 11 amino acids. Trimming shortened V by 7 bases and J by 0 bases, and 3 bases separated the two germline ends.

The rearrangement links TRBV5-1 to TRBJ2-1; 8 bases are shared with TRBD2. The J segment lost 7 bases and the V segment lost 6 bases, leaving 9 bases of the junction unmatched. Germline V gene sequence: CDR1 SGHRS, CDR2 YFSETQ. The CDR3 extends over 14 amino acids. CDR3 DNA: TGCGCCAGCAAGGTCGGGGGGGCAGAGAATGAGCAGTTCTTC. Translated: CASKVGGAENEQFF.

The chain employs TRBV6-6 and TRBJ1-1, with TRBD1 identical over 9 bases. Germline CDR1 is MNHNY and CDR2 is SVGAGI (reference sequence). J was trimmed by 7 bases and V by 5 bases; bases with no gene match: 8. The CDR3 is 14 residues long. In DNA, the CDR3 is TGTGCCAGCAGTAAAGGGACAGGGCAGGGTGAAGCTTTCTTT. This encodes CASSKGTGQGEAFF.

The gene calls are TRBV28 and TRBJ1-6, with D possibly TRBD1 on 6 matching bases. The CDR3 consists of 18 residues. Trimming removed 2 bases at V and 7 bases at J, with 21 bases between. Germline V gives CDR1 MDHEN, CDR2 SYDVKM. CDR3 nucleotide sequence: TGTGCCAGCAGTTTAGGGCGGGGGCCGGGATCGTGGAATTCACCCCTCCACTTT. It codes for CASSLGRGPGSWNSPLHF.

The rearrangement joins TRBV5-1 to TRBJ1-4; D may be TRBD1 (5 bases). The CDR3 sequence is 13 residues long. V gave up 5 bases and J gave up 11 bases, with 16 bases separating them. CDR1 is SGHRS and CDR2 is YFSETQ in the germline V gene. This chain's CDR3 is CASRPENQGKLFF. As DNA, the CDR3 is TGCGCCAGCAGACCAGAGAATCAGGGCAAACTGTTTTTT.

V usage is TRBV14 and J usage is TRBJ1-2; D ambiguous. The CDR3 sequence is 16 residues long. The germline V gene has CDR1 SGHDN and CDR2 FVKESK. Trimming removed 1 base from V and 1 base from J, with 13 bases in between. The CDR3 DNA reads as TGTGCCAGCAGCCAAGGTGGGGAACACAGTAACTATGGCTACACCTTC. It specifies CASSQGGEHSNYGYTF.

This chain uses TRBV19 with TRBJ1-4; no firm D call. CDR1 LNHDA and CDR2 SQIVND come from the germline V gene (reference sequence). CDR3 size: 15 residues. V lost 5 bases, J lost 3 bases, and 13 bases lay in between. CDR3 DNA: TGTGCCAGTAGTCCTTTGACCGGACCTAATGAAAAACTGTTTTTT. This gives the protein CASSPLTGPNEKLFF.

CDR3 coding DNA: TGTGCCAGCAGCTTAATCCCTAGCGGGGGGGAGACCCAGTACTTC. Translated, it gives CASSLIPSGGETQYF. V usage is TRBV7-2 and J usage is TRBJ2-5; 11 bases map to TRBD2. Germline V gene sequence: CDR1 SGHTA, CDR2 FQGNSA. The CDR3 has 15 residues. V was clipped by 2 bases and J by 5 bases; unmatched bases: 4.

The V call is TRBV7-9, the J call TRBJ2-7; the D gene is possibly TRBD1 (6 bases). The germline V and J ends were trimmed by 5 bases and 4 bases, with 9 bases remaining between them. From germline, CDR1 is SEHNR and CDR2 FQNEAQ (reference sequence). The CDR3 extends over 12 amino acids. CDR3 nucleotide sequence: TGTGCCAGCAGCACACAGGGTTACGAGCAGTACTTC. Protein sequence: CASSTQGYEQYF.

This chain uses TRBV6-5 with TRBJ1-1; D is possibly TRBD1 (5 bases). The V gene lost 0 bases and the J gene lost 5 bases, with 7 bases spanning the gap. Germline CDR1 and CDR2: MNHEY and SVGAGI. This CDR3 comprises 13 residues. Here the CDR3 DNA reads TGTGCCAGCAGTTACTCAGCAGGGACTGAAGCTTTCTTT. It yields the protein CASSYSAGTEAFF.

The chain is built from TRBV5-1 and TRBJ1-1; D is possibly TRBD1 (5 bases). Germline V lookup: CDR1 SGHRS, CDR2 YFSETQ. Trimming took 2 bases from V and 0 from J, leaving 11 bases between them. CDR3 length equals 15 residues. DNA for the CDR3: TGCGCCAGCAGCTTAGGAGGGGTCATGAACACTGAAGCTTTCTTT. Protein: CASSLGGVMNTEAFF.

This chain uses TRBV5-1 with TRBJ2-2; D possibly corresponds to TRBD1 (5 bases). Per germline, CDR1 SGHRS and CDR2 YFSETQ. The CDR3 is 15 residues long. V was pared by 0 bases and J by 5 bases, with 11 bases between. The CDR3 reads CASSLVREGTGELFF. For the CDR3, the DNA is TGCGCCAGCAGCTTGGTCAGGGAAGGGACCGGGGAGCTGTTTTTT. The full variable domain, rest sourced from reference TRBV5-1 and TRBJ2-2, is KAGVTQTPRYLIKTRGQQVTLSCSPISGHRSVSWYQQTPGQGLQFLFEYFSETQRNKGNFPGRFSGRQFSNSRSEMNVSTLELGDSALYLCASSLVREGTGELFFGEGSRLTVL.

The chain has TRBV11-3 and TRBJ2-5; 8 nucleotides line up with TRBD1. The CDR3 length is 15 residues. The V gene's germline CDR1 is SGHNT and CDR2 YENEEA. The J segment lost 5 bases and the V segment lost 5 bases, leaving 10 bases of the junction unmatched. DNA for the CDR3: TGTGCCAGCAGCCCCCGGGCAGGGGGCAGGGAGACCCAGTACTTC. Residues: CASSPRAGGRETQYF. Full variable domain (outside the CDR3, taken from reference TRBV11-3 and TRBJ2-5): EAGVVQSPRYKIIEKKQPVAFWCNPISGHNTLYWYLQNLGQGPELLIRYENEEAVDDSQLPKDRFSAERLKGVDSTLKIQPAELGDSAVYLCASSPRAGGRETQYFGPGTRLLVL.

The CDR3 DNA is TGTGCCAGCAGCTTAAACCGGGGACGGCGAATGAACACTGAAGCTTTCTTT. This codes for CASSLNRGRRMNTEAFF. The J gene is TRBJ1-1, the V gene TRBV7-9; D is possibly TRBD1 (5 bases). Germline-derived CDR1 and CDR2 are SEHNR and FQNEAQ (reference sequence). This CDR3 spans 17 amino acids. The V and J ends lost 2 bases and 0 bases respectively, with 16 bases between them.